This is a list of T cell receptor beta chains from one sample in a study of identical twins. Using its own MiXCR run on the 5' RACE reads, TCRdb lists one record per CDR3 protein. The data hold 690,000 or so distinct CDR3 sequences, with over 8.5% observed a single time. These data were also reused for a study on yellow fever vaccine responses in identical twins.

Input material: PBMCs. The receptors shown here come from a woman aged 18-29 years in good health. Each CDR3 is given with its conserved first and last residue. The D gene is left open where the match is weak. Clone size is shown for a subset of rows, as once, few, many or a class of expanded clone.

v_gene	j_gene	d_gene	abundance	CDR3nt	CDR3aa
TRBV20-1	TRBJ2-7	-	many	TGCAGTGCTAGGGTTTCCATTGCTGCCGAGCAGTACTTC	CSARVSIAAEQYF
TRBV7-9	TRBJ2-7	TRBD2	few	TGTGCCAGCATCGACACGGGGGGGTCCTACGAGCAGTACTTC	CASIDTGGSYEQYF
TRBV7-9	TRBJ2-5	-	few	TGTGCCAGCAGCTTAGTAGAGGGAAGGCAAGAGACCCAGTACTTC	CASSLVEGRQETQYF
TRBV29-1	TRBJ2-7	TRBD1	few	TGCAGCGTTGAAGCAGGGGGAACCTACGAGCAGTACTTC	CSVEAGGTYEQYF
TRBV11-3	TRBJ2-2	TRBD2	few	TGTGCCAGCAGCCCCGGGACTAGCGAGACCGGGGAGCTGTTTTTT	CASSPGTSETGELFF
TRBV7-9	TRBJ1-4	-	-	TGTGCCAGCGGAAGGGGTAGCCCTAATGAAAAACTGTTTTTT	CASGRGSPNEKLFF
TRBV20-1	TRBJ1-1	TRBD1	-	TGCAGTGCTCCAGGGGGCAGGGCTGAAGCTTTCTTT	CSAPGGRAEAFF
TRBV5-6	TRBJ2-7	-	-	TGTGCCAGCAGCCACTCGCCAGGACACTACGAGCAGTACTTC	CASSHSPGHYEQYF
TRBV7-9	TRBJ2-5	TRBD1	few	TGTGCCAGCAGCCCACCACCTGGGACAGGAGAGACCCAGTACTTC	CASSPPPGTGETQYF
TRBV12-3/TRBV12-4	TRBJ2-1	TRBD1	-	TGTGCCAGCAGTCAGGACAGGGGAAGTTTAGGGCAGTTCTTC	CASSQDRGSLGQFF
TRBV4-3	TRBJ2-3	TRBD1	many	TGCGCCAGCAGCCAGGCTCCGGGACAGGGTTACACAGATACGCAGTATTTT	CASSQAPGQGYTDTQYF
TRBV7-9	TRBJ1-1	TRBD1	-	TGTGCCAGCAGCAAGGGACAGGGAGGCGACACTGAAGCTTTCTTT	CASSKGQGGDTEAFF
TRBV3-1	TRBJ2-3	-	many	TGTGCCAGCAGCCAAGAGTGGACGGGCGGGCTAACAGATACGCAGTATTTT	CASSQEWTGGLTDTQYF
TRBV19	TRBJ2-2	-	few	TGTGCCAGTAGTATCGGAGGGGGAACCGGGGAGCTGTTTTTT	CASSIGGGTGELFF
TRBV20-1	TRBJ2-5	TRBD2	few	TGCAGTGCTTCGCCCCCGACTAGCAGAGAGACCCAGTACTTC	CSASPPTSRETQYF
TRBV7-2	TRBJ2-2	-	many	TGTGCCAGCAGCTTACGTCAGGGGGGGATCGGGGAGCTGTTTTTT	CASSLRQGGIGELFF
TRBV3-1	TRBJ2-5	TRBD2	-	TGTGCCAGCAGCCTTCAGTCGGCTAGCGGGTTGAAGACCCAGTACTTC	CASSLQSASGLKTQYF
TRBV20-1	TRBJ2-7	TRBD2	-	TGCAGTGCTAGCCCCTCGGCGGGGGGGCGCTACGAGCAGTACTTC	CSASPSAGGRYEQYF